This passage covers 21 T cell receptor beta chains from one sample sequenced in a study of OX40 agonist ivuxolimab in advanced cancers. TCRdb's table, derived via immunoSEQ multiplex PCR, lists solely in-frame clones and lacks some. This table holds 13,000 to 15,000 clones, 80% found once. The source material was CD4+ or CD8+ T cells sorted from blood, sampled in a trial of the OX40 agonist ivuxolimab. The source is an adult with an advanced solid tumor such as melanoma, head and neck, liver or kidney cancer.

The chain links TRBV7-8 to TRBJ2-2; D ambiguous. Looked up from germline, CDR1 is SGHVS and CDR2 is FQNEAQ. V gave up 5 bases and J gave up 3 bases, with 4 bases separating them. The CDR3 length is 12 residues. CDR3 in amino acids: CASSPHTGELFF. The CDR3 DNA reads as TGTGCCAGCAGCCCCCACACCGGGGAGCTGTTTTTT.

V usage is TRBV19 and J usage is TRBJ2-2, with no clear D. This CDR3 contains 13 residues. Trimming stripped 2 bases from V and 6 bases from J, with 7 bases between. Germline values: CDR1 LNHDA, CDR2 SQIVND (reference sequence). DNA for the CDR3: TGTGCCAGTAGTATATGGGGTCCCGGGGAGCTGTTTTTT. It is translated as CASSIWGPGELFF.

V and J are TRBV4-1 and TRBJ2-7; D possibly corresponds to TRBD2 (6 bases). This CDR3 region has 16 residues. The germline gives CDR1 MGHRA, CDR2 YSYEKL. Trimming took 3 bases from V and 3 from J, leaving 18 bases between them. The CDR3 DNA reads TGCGCCAGCAGCCAGGAAGGAGGGGTAATTTACTACGAGCAGTACTTC. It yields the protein CASSQEGGVIYYEQYF.

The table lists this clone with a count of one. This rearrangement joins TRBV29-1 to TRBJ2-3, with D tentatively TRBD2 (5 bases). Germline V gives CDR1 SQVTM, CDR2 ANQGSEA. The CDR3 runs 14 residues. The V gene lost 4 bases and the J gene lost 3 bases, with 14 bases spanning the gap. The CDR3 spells CSVGVGVYTDTQYF. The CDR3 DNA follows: TGCAGCGTTGGCGTCGGGGTATATACAGATACGCAGTATTTT.

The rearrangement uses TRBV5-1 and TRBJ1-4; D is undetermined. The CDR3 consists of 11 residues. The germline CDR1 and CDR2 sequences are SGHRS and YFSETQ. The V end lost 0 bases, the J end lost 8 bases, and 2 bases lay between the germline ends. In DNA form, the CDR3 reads TGCGCCAGCAGCTTGGACGAAAAACTGTTTTTT. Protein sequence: CASSLDEKLFF.

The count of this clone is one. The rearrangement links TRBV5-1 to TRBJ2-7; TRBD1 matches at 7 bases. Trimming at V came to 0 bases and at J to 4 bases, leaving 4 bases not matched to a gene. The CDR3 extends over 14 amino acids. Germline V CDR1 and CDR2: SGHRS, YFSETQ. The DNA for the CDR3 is TGCGCCAGCAGCTTGGGAGGGGGCAGGTACGAGCAGTACTTC. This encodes CASSLGGGRYEQYF.

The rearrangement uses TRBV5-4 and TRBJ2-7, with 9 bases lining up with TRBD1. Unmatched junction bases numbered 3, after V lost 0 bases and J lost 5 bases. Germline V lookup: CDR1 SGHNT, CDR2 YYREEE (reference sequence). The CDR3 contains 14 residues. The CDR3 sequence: CASSLDRGHHEQYF. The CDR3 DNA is TGTGCCAGCAGCTTGGACAGGGGGCACCACGAGCAGTACTTC.

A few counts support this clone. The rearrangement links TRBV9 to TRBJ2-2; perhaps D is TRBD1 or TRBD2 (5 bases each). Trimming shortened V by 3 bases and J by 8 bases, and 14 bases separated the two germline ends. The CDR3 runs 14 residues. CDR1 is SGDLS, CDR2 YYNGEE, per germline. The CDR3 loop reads CASSAGRATGELFF. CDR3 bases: TGTGCCAGCAGCGCGGGACGAGCGACGGGGGAGCTGTTTTTT.

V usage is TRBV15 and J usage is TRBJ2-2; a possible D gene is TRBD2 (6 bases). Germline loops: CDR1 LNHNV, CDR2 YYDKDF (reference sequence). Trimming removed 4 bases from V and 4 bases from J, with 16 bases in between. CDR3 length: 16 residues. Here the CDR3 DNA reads TGTGCCACCAGCACAGGGATCCGGGAGCGCACCGGGGAGCTGTTTTTT. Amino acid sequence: CATSTGIRERTGELFF.

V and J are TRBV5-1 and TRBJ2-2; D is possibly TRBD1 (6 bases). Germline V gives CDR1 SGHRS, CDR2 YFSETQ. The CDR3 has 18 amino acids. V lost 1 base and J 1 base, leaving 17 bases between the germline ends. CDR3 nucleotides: TGCGCCAGCAGCTTGTTTTGGGGGCCGACGGGGAACACCGGGGAGCTGTTTTTT. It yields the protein CASSLFWGPTGNTGELFF.

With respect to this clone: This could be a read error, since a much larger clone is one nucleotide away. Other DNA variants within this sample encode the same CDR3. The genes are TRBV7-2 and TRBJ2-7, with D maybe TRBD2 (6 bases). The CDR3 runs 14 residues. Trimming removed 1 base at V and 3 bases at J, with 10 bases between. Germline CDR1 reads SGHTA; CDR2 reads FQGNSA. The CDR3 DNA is TGTGCCAGCAGCTTAGGCGGGGTGGGCTACGAGCAGTACTTC. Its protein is CASSLGGVGYEQYF.

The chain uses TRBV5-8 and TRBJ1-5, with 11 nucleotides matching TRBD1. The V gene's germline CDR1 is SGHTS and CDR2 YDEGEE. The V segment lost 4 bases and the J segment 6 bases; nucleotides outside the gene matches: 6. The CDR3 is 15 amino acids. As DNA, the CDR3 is TGTGCCAGCAGCCCGGACAGGGGGCCGGCTCAGCCCCAGCATTTT. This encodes CASSPDRGPAQPQHF.

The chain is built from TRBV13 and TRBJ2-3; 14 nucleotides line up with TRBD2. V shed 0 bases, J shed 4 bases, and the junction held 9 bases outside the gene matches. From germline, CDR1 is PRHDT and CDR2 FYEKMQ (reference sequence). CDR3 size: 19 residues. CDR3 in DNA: TGTGCCAGCAGCTTAGGCCGTGGGACTAGCGGGAGAAGGGCAGATACGCAGTATTTT. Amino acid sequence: CASSLGRGTSGRRADTQYF.

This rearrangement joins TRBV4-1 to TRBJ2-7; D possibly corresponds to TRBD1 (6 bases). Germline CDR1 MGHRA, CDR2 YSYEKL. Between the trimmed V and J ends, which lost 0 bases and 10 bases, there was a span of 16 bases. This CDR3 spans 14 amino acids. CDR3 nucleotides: TGCGCCAGCAGCCAAGACAGGGGACCCGCCGGACAGTACTTC. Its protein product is CASSQDRGPAGQYF.

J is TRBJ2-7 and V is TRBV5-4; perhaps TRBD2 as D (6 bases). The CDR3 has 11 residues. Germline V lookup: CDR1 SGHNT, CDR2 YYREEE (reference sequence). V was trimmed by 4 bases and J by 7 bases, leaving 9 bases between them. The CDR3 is CASSGGEEQYF. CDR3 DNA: TGTGCCAGCAGCGGCGGGGAGGAGCAGTACTTC.

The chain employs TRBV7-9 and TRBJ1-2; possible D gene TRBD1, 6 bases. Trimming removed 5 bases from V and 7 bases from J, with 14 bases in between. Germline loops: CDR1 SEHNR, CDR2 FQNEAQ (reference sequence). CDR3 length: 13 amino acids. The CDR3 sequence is CASSPTGNRGYTF. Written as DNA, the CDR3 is TGTGCCAGCAGCCCTACAGGGAACCGTGGCTACACCTTC.

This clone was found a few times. In DNA, the CDR3 is TGTGCCAGCAGCGCGGATATGGGGGTTGGAAACACCATATATTTT. It encodes CASSADMGVGNTIYF. The chain has TRBV9 and TRBJ1-3; TRBD1 might be the D (5 bases). Trimming took off 3 bases at V and 3 bases at J, with 13 bases between the two ends. This CDR3 contains 15 residues. Germline CDR1 is SGDLS and CDR2 is YYNGEE.

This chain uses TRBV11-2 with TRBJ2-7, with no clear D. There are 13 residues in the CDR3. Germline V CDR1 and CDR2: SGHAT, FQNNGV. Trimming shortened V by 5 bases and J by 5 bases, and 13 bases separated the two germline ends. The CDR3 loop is CASSPSSSHEQYF. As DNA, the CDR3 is TGTGCCAGCAGCCCCTCGAGTAGCCACGAGCAGTACTTC.

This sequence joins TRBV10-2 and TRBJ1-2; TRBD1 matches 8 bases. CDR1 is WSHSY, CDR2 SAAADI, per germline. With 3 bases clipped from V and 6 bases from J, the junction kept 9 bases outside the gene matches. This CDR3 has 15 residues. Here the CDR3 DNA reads TGCGCCAGCAGTGATGGGACAGGCCCGGGGGATGGCTACACCTTC. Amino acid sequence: CASSDGTGPGDGYTF.

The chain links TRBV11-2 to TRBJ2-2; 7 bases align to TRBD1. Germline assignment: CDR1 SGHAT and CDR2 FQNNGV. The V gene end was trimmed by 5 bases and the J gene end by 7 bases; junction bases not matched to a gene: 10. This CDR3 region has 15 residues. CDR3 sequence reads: CASSPFTGAGGELFF. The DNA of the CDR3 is TGTGCCAGCAGCCCATTTACAGGGGCTGGCGGGGAGCTGTTTTTT.

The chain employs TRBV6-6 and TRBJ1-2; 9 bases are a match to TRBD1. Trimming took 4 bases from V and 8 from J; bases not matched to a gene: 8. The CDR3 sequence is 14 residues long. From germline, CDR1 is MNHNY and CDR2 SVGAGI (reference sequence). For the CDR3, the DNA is TGTGCCAGCAGTTTATCCGGGACAGGGAGCGGCTACACCTTC. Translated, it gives CASSLSGTGSGYTF.